Listed below are T cell receptor beta chains from one sample, sequenced in a study of T cell repertoires in cytomegalovirus infection. MiXCR, run by TCRdb on the reads, gives a single entry per CDR3 protein. The sample lists more than 45,000 distinct CDR3 sequences, more than 15% occurring once. These receptors' targets are unknown. The source was CD8+ T cells from cultured PBMCs, collected from culture after CMV antigen stimulation. The source of these receptors is a human donor in good health (CMV status not recorded). Some clones in this sample may be carry-over from other donors' samples. CDR3s include the opening cysteine and the closing phenylalanine or tryptophan. The D gene is left open where the match is weak. The size field is filled for only some rows; it gives once, few, many or a size class.

J gene	clone size	D gene	V gene	CDR3 protein	CDR3 DNA
TRBJ2-1	-	-	TRBV19	CASSSGSGEQFF	TGTGCCAGTAGTTCCGGCAGCGGAGAGCAGTTCTTC
TRBJ2-2	few	-	TRBV30	CAWSERSGELFF	TGTGCCTGGAGCGAGCGTTCAGGGGAGCTGTTTTTT
TRBJ2-3	many	-	TRBV12-3/TRBV12-4	CASSSYTDTQYF	TGTGCCAGCAGCTCATACACAGATACGCAGTATTTT
TRBJ1-2	few	TRBD1	TRBV3-1	CASSPTPGQIHGYTF	TGTGCCAGCAGCCCCACTCCGGGACAGATTCATGGCTACACCTTC
TRBJ2-1	few	-	TRBV12-3/TRBV12-4	CASSLETANEQFF	TGTGCCAGCAGTTTAGAGACAGCTAATGAGCAGTTCTTC
TRBJ2-1	once	TRBD1	TRBV6-5	CASSRTGFNDEQFF	TGTGCCAGCAGTCGGACAGGTTTTAATGATGAGCAGTTCTTC
TRBJ2-1	-	-	TRBV28	CASSLGLRGHRQFF	TGTGCCAGCAGTTTAGGCCTCAGGGGTCACCGGCAGTTCTTC
TRBJ1-1	-	-	TRBV27	CASSLSQLNTEAFF	TGTGCCAGCAGTTTATCCCAGTTAAACACTGAAGCTTTCTTT
TRBJ1-6	-	-	TRBV11-2	CASSLDKVSPLHF	TGTGCCAGCAGCTTAGATAAAGTCTCACCCCTCCACTTT
TRBJ1-1	few	TRBD1	TRBV7-9	CASSVGTGYMNTEAFF	TGTGCCAGCAGCGTCGGGACAGGATACATGAACACTGAAGCTTTCTTT
TRBJ2-5	-	-	TRBV7-2	CASSLLDFLYGQETQYF	TGTGCCAGCAGCCTCCTGGACTTCCTGTACGGGCAAGAGACCCAGTACTTC
TRBJ2-7	few	TRBD2	TRBV7-2	CASSLASGALYEQYF	TGTGCCAGCAGCTTAGCGAGCGGGGCTCTCTACGAGCAGTACTTC
TRBJ2-1	-	-	TRBV6-2/TRBV6-3	CASSYVRGYPSSYNEQFF	TGTGCCAGCAGTTACGTTCGGGGCTACCCGAGCTCCTACAATGAGCAGTTCTTC
TRBJ2-1	-	-	TRBV6-2/TRBV6-3	CASNQPPAEQFF	TGTGCCAGCAACCAACCCCCTGCTGAGCAGTTCTTC
TRBJ2-5	-	TRBD2	TRBV7-2	CASSPSGGLGETQYF	TGTGCCAGCAGCCCTAGCGGGGGGCTGGGGGAGACCCAGTACTTC
TRBJ1-1	few	-	TRBV10-3	CAISRTIHENTEAFF	TGTGCCATCAGTCGGACGATCCACGAGAACACTGAAGCTTTCTTT
TRBJ1-5	-	-	TRBV7-8	CASSVRGGGGSNQPQHF	TGTGCCAGCAGCGTGAGGGGGGGAGGGGGTAGCAATCAGCCCCAGCATTTT
TRBJ1-2	-	TRBD1	TRBV7-9	CASSNPGQLYYGYTF	TGTGCCAGCAGCAACCCGGGACAGTTATACTATGGCTACACCTTC
TRBJ2-1	few	-	TRBV12-3/TRBV12-4	CASSPTEQFF	TGTGCCAGCAGCCCTACGGAGCAGTTCTTC
TRBJ1-4	-	TRBD1	TRBV6-5	CASRLRGLTNEKLFF	TGTGCCAGCAGACTAAGGGGGCTGACTAATGAAAAACTGTTTTTT
TRBJ1-5	many	-	TRBV7-8	CASSLAGEFDQPQHF	TGTGCCAGCAGCTTAGCGGGGGAGTTCGATCAGCCCCAGCATTTT
TRBJ2-7	-	-	TRBV6-6	CATGVWGDKNYEQYF	TGTGCCACCGGCGTTTGGGGAGATAAGAACTACGAGCAGTACTTC
TRBJ1-1	few	-	TRBV27	CASGLLGARNTEAFF	TGTGCCAGCGGACTTTTGGGGGCTCGGAACACTGAAGCTTTCTTT
TRBJ2-2	few	-	TRBV27	CASSLSGYTGELFF	TGTGCCAGCAGTTTATCGGGATACACCGGGGAGCTGTTTTTT
TRBJ2-7	few	-	TRBV7-6	CASSSRTAYEQYF	TGTGCCAGCAGCTCCAGAACTGCCTACGAGCAGTACTTC
TRBJ2-3	-	-	TRBV7-9	CASSLGQTTDTQYF	TGTGCCAGCAGCTTAGGACAGACCACAGATACGCAGTATTTT
TRBJ2-2	-	TRBD1	TRBV7-3	CASSLRGQGAGELFF	TGTGCCAGCAGCTTAAGGGGACAGGGGGCCGGGGAGCTGTTTTTT
TRBJ2-3	-	-	TRBV9	CASSVVSEDTQYF	TGTGCCAGCAGCGTAGTGAGTGAAGATACGCAGTATTTT
TRBJ1-1	many	-	TRBV5-6	CASSLVGAGNTEAFF	TGTGCCAGCAGCTTGGTGGGCGCTGGGAACACTGAAGCTTTCTTT
TRBJ2-1	-	-	TRBV7-9	CASIATNGVYNEQFF	TGTGCCAGCATCGCCACCAACGGAGTGTACAATGAGCAGTTCTTC
TRBJ2-4	-	-	TRBV7-2	CASSRSKQGVAIQYF	TGTGCCAGCAGCCGGTCTAAACAGGGAGTCGCCATTCAGTACTTC
TRBJ2-1	few	-	TRBV6-5	CASTSYNEQFF	TGTGCCAGCACCTCCTACAATGAGCAGTTCTTC
TRBJ2-7	-	TRBD2	TRBV6-1	CASSGGLAVRYEQYF	TGTGCCAGCAGTGGGGGACTAGCGGTCCGGTACGAGCAGTACTTC
TRBJ1-5	-	-	TRBV6-2/TRBV6-3	CASSYGNRRNQPQHF	TGTGCCAGCAGTTACGGTAACCGGCGCAATCAGCCCCAGCATTTT
TRBJ2-7	-	TRBD2	TRBV5-6	CASSMTSGLAYEQYF	TGTGCCAGCAGCATGACTAGCGGTCTCGCGTACGAGCAGTACTTC
TRBJ2-1	-	-	TRBV27	CASSLSGQFNEQFF	TGTGCCAGCAGTTTATCGGGGCAGTTTAATGAGCAGTTCTTC
TRBJ2-5	-	-	TRBV23-1	CASILQETQYF	TGCGCCAGCATCCTCCAAGAGACCCAGTACTTC
TRBJ1-4	-	-	TRBV7-9	CASSRGAASNEKLFF	TGTGCCAGCAGCCGCGGGGCAGCCTCAAATGAAAAACTGTTTTTT
TRBJ2-1	-	-	TRBV10-3	CAISERGFTGSVSNEQFF	TGTGCCATCAGTGAAAGGGGATTTACAGGGTCTGTTTCGAATGAGCAGTTCTTC
TRBJ2-7	-	TRBD2	TRBV6-1	CASSTSYSGRAAFYEQYF	TGTGCCAGCAGTACCTCATATAGCGGGAGGGCAGCGTTCTACGAGCAGTACTTC
TRBJ1-1	few	-	TRBV6-2/TRBV6-3	CASLTGAEAFF	TGTGCCAGTTTAACGGGCGCTGAAGCTTTCTTT
TRBJ2-1	-	TRBD1	TRBV7-9	CASSQSRTGGNEQFF	TGTGCCAGCAGCCAATCACGGACAGGGGGCAATGAGCAGTTCTTC